This T cell receptor beta chain was identified in a study of blood T cell repertoires in COVID-19. Study-level background: Samples taken during acute and convalescent COVID-19 were collected in the United States, Italy and Spain. PBMCs, B-cell-depleted T cells, or T cells provided the cDNA or gDNA that made up the material.

Methods used by the authors: Reference gene primer amplification gave estimated nucleated cell counts. The data were produced by immunoSEQ multiplex PCR, yet TCRdb's version contains in-frame clones alone and is incomplete. V, J and clone size derive from that table, while D and trimming were established from the DNA sequence. In the table there are 110,000 or so clones, under 90% of which are singletons. Germline CDR1 reads KGHSH; CDR2 reads LQKENI. V trimming: 6 bases; J trimming: 7 bases; junction bases outside the gene matches: 7. This CDR3 has 14 residues. The sample was peripheral blood. V and J are TRBV18 and TRBJ1-4; 8 nucleotides align to TRBD1. This clonotype originated in a woman in her 50s with acute or convalescent COVID-19. CDR3 sequence: CASSVRTGSEKLFF. CDR3 DNA: TGTGCCAGCTCCGTCCGGACAGGGAGTGAAAAACTGTTTTTT.